This T cell receptor (beta chain) originates from a study of OX40 agonist ivuxolimab in advanced cancers. Germline V gene data show CDR1 as SGHNT and CDR2 as YYREEE (reference sequence). This CDR3 is built from 16 residues. The V segment lost 4 bases and the J segment 2 bases; nucleotides outside the gene matches: 10. Measured with immunoSEQ multiplex PCR; TCRdb has only the in-frame clones, and not every one. Of 84,000 or so clones listed, about nine tenths are singletons. This sample comprised CD4+ or CD8+ T cells sorted from blood, obtained in a trial of the OX40 agonist ivuxolimab. The V call is TRBV5-4, the J call TRBJ2-5; 8 nucleotides line up with TRBD2. The receptor comes from an adult with an advanced solid tumor such as melanoma, head and neck, liver or kidney cancer. The CDR3 DNA reads TGTGCCAGCAGCAAAACCGGGACTAGAGTACAAGAGACCCAGTACTTC. Translating it yields CASSKTGTRVQETQYF.